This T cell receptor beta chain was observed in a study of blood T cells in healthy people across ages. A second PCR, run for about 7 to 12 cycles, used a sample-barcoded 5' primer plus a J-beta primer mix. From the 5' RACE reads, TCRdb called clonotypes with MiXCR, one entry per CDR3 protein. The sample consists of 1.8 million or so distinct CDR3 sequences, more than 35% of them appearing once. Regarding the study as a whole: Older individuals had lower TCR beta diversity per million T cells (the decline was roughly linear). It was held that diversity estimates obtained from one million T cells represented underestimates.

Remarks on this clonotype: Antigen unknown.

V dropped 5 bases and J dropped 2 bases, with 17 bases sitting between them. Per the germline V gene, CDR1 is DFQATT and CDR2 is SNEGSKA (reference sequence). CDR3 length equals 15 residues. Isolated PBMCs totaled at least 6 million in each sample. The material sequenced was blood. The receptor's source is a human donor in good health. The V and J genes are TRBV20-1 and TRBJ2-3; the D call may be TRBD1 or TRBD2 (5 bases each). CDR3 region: CSALQGGPVTDTQYF. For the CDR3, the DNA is TGCAGTGCTCTCCAGGGCGGGCCAGTCACAGATACGCAGTATTTT.